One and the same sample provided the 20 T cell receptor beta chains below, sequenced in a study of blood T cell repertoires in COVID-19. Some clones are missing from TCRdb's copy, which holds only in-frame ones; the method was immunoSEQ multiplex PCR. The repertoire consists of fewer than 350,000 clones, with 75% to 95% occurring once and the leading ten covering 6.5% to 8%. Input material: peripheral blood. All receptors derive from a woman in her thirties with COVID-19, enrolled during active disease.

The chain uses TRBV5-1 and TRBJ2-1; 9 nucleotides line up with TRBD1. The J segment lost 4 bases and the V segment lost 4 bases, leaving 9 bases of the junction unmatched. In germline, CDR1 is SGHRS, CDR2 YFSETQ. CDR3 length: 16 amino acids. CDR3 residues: CASSRGMGQGYNEQFF. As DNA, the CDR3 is TGCGCCAGCAGCCGAGGGATGGGACAGGGTTACAATGAGCAGTTCTTC.

CDR3 coding DNA: TGTGCCAGCAGCTTGGGAGGGGCGCAAAATGGCTACACCTTC. It translates to CASSLGGAQNGYTF. The chain recombines TRBV7-9 with TRBJ1-2; TRBD1 might be the D (5 bases). The V end lost 3 bases, the J end lost 6 bases, and 14 bases lay between the germline ends. The CDR3 loop spans 14 amino acids. Germline lookup yields CDR1 SEHNR and CDR2 FQNEAQ (reference sequence).

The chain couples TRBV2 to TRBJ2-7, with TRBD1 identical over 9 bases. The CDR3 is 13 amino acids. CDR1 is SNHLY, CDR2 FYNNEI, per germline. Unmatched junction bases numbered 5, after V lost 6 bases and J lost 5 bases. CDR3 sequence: CASRGTGTDEQYF. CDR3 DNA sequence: TGTGCCAGCAGGGGGACAGGGACCGACGAGCAGTACTTC.

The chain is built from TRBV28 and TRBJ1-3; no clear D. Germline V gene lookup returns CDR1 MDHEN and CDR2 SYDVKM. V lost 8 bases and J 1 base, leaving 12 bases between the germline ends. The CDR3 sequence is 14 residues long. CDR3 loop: CASGRTPSGNTIYF. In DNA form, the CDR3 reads TGTGCCAGCGGGAGGACTCCTTCTGGAAACACCATATATTTT.

CDR3 DNA: TGCGCCAGCAGCGCCGCGACAGGGGGCACCGGGGAGCTGTTTTTT. Its protein is CASSAATGGTGELFF. V gene TRBV5-1 combines with J gene TRBJ2-2; 9 bases line up with TRBD1. Germline trimming cut 4 bases from V and 4 bases from J; bases unmatched to any gene: 5. Germline assignment: CDR1 SGHRS and CDR2 YFSETQ. The CDR3 is 15 amino acids.

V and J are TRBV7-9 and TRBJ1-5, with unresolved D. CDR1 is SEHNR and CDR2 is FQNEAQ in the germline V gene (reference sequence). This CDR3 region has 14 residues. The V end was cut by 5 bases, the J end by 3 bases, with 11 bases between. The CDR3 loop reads CASSADSFNQPQHF. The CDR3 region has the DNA TGTGCCAGCAGCGCAGACTCTTTCAATCAGCCCCAGCATTTT.

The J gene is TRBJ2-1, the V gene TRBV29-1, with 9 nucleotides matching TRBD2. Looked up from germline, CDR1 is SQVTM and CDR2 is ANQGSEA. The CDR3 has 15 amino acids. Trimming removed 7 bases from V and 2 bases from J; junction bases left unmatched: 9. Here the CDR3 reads CSGGRSSGAYNEQFF. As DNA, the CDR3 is TGCAGCGGGGGACGGTCTAGCGGGGCCTACAATGAGCAGTTCTTC.

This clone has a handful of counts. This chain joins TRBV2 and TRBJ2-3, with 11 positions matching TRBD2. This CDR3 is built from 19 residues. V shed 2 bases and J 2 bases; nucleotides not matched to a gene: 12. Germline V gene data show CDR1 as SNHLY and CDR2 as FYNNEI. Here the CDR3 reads CASSELIFSGRASTDTQYF. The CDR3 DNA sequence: TGTGCCAGCAGTGAACTGATTTTTAGCGGGAGGGCGTCCACAGATACGCAGTATTTT.

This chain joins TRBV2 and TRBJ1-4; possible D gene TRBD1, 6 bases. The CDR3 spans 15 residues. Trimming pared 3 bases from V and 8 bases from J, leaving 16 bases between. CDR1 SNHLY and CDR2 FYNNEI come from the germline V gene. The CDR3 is CASSDRAGEGEKLFF. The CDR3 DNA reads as TGTGCCAGCAGTGACCGCGCAGGGGAAGGCGAAAAACTGTTTTTT. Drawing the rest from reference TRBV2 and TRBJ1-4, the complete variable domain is EPEVTQTPSHQVTQMGQEVILRCVPISNHLYFYWYRQILGQKVEFLVSFYNNEISEKSEIFDDQFSVERPDGSNFTLKIRSTKLEDSAMYFCASSDRAGEGEKLFFGSGTQLSVL.

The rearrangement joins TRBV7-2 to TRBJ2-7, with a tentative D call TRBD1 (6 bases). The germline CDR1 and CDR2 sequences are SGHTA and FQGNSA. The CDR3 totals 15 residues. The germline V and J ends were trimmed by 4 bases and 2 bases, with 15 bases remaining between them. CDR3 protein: CASSSAPGQPYEQYF. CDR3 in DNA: TGTGCCAGCAGCTCAGCCCCGGGACAACCCTACGAGCAGTACTTC. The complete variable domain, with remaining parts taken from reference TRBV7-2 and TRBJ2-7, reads GAGVSQSPSNKVTEKGKDVELRCDPISGHTALYWYRQSLGQGLEFLIYFQGNSAPDKSGLPSDRFSAERTGGSVSTLTIQRTQQEDSAVYLCASSSAPGQPYEQYFGPGTRLTVT.

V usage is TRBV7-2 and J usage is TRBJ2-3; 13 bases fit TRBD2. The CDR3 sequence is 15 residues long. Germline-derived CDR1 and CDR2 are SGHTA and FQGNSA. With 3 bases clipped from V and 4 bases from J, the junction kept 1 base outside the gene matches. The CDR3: CASSLTSGRSDTQYF. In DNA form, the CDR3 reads TGTGCCAGCAGCTTGACTAGCGGGAGGTCAGATACGCAGTATTTT.

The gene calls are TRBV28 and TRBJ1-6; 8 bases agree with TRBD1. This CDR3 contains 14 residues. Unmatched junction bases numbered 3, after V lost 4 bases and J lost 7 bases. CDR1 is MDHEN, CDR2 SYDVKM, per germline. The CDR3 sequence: CASSWTGKNSPLHF. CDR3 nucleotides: TGTGCCAGCAGTTGGACAGGGAAAAATTCACCCCTCCACTTT.

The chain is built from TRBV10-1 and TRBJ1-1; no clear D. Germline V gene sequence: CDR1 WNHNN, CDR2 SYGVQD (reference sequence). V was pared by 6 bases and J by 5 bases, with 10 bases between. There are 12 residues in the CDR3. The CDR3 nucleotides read TGCGCCAGCAGCCACAGAGGGACTGAAGCTTTCTTT. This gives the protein CASSHRGTEAFF.

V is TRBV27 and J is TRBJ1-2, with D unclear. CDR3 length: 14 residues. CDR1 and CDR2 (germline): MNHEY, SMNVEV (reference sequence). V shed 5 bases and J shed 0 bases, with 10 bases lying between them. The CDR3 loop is CASSPRGANYGYTF. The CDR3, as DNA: TGTGCCAGCAGTCCCCGCGGAGCTAACTATGGCTACACCTTC.

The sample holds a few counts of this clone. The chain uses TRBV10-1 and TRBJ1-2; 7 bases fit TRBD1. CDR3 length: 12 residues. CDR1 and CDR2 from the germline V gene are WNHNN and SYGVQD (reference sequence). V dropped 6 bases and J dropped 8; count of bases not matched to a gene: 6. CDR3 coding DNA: TGCGCCAGCAGCCCTGACAGGGTAGGCTACACCTTC. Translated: CASSPDRVGYTF.

In DNA, the CDR3 is TGCGCCAGCAGCTTGTACCAGGGAATTAACTATGGCTACACCTTC. Translating gives CASSLYQGINYGYTF. The chain combines TRBV5-1 with TRBJ1-2; D is possibly TRBD1 (5 bases). The CDR3 loop spans 15 amino acids. Trimming removed 1 base from V and 1 base from J, with 11 bases in between. From germline, CDR1 is SGHRS and CDR2 YFSETQ.

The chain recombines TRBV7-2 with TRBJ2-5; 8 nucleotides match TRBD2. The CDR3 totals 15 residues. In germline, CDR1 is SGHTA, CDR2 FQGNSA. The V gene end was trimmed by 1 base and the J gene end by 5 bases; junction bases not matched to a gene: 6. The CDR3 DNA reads TGTGCCAGCAGCTTAGACGGGAGGGAGGGTGAGACCCAGTACTTC. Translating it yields CASSLDGREGETQYF.

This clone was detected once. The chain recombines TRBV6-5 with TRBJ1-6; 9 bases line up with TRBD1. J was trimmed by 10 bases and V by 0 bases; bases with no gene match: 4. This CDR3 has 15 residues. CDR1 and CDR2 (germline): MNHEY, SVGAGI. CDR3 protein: CASSYSRQGGSPLHF. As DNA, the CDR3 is TGTGCCAGCAGTTACTCGCGACAGGGGGGATCACCCCTCCACTTT.

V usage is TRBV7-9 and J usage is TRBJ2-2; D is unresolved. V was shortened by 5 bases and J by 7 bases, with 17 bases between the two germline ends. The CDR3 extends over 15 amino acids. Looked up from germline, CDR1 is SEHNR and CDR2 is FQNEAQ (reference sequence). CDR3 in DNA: TGTGCCAGCAGCAACCACCGGGTGGAAATCGGGGAGCTGTTTTTT. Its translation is CASSNHRVEIGELFF.

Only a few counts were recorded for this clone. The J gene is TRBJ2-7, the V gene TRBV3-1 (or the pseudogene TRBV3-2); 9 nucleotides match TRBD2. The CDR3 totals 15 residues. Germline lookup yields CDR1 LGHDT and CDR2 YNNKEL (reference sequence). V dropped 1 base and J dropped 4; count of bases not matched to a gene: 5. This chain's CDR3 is CASSQGLAARYEQYF. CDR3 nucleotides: TGTGCCAGCAGCCAAGGACTAGCGGCAAGATACGAGCAGTACTTC.